The 25 T cell receptor beta chains presented below share a single source sample, sequenced in a study of HIV-infected children after antiretroviral therapy interruption. This sample's treatment: PENTA 11 planned treatment interruption arm or continuous ART arm. A 3' RACE protocol on RNA, with unique molecular identifiers, produced the TCR library. TCRdb re-called the 3' RACE reads with MiXCR, one entry per CDR3 protein. The table has about 40,000 distinct CDR3 sequences, approximately 7% seen once. The material was CD45RA+ CD4+ T cells from PBMCs, pooled from several time points, obtained from a donor given antiretroviral therapy, either interrupted or continuous. The subset denotes: naive CD4+ CD45RA+ CD45RO- T cells. The receptor source for this set is a pool of human donors with HIV.

Many counts were recorded for this clonotype. This chain connects TRBV6-4 to TRBJ1-1; no definite D call. The V gene lost 0 bases and the J gene lost 4 bases, with 6 bases spanning the gap. Germline V gives CDR1 MRHNA, CDR2 SNTAGT. The CDR3 runs 13 residues. The chain's CDR3 is CASSDSLSTEAFF. The CDR3, as DNA: TGTGCCAGCAGTGACTCATTGAGCACTGAAGCTTTCTTT.

This clonotype was seen repeatedly, ten times or more. This chain uses TRBV20-1 with TRBJ1-5; D may be TRBD1 (6 bases). Trimming stripped 2 bases from V and 1 base from J, with 6 bases between. The CDR3 has 13 residues. Germline V gene lookup returns CDR1 DFQATT and CDR2 SNEGSKA (reference sequence). This chain's CDR3 is CSARRGSNQPQHF. The CDR3 coding sequence is TGCAGTGCTAGAAGGGGGAGCAATCAGCCCCAGCATTTT.

This clonotype was counted at least ten times. The genes are TRBV11-2 and TRBJ2-4, with D unresolved. CDR3 length equals 13 residues. V lost 1 base and J 13 bases, leaving 14 bases between the germline ends. Germline V gene sequence: CDR1 SGHAT, CDR2 FQNNGV. The CDR3 coding sequence is TGTGCCAGCAGCTTAGGTGTCCGAGATACACAGTACTTC. Protein product: CASSLGVRDTQYF. Filled out from reference TRBV11-2 and TRBJ2-4, the complete variable domain reads EAGVAQSPRYKIIEKRQSVAFWCNPISGHATLYWYQQILGQGPKLLIQFQNNGVVDDSQLPKDRFSAERLKGVDSTLKIQPAKLEDSAVYLCASSLGVRDTQYFGAGTRLSVL.

This clonotype has ten or more counts. The chain joins TRBV4-1 to TRBJ2-5, with D uncertain. The CDR3 extends over 13 amino acids. Looked up from germline, CDR1 is MGHRA and CDR2 is YSYEKL. V lost 1 base and J lost 4, with 7 bases in between. The CDR3 sequence is CASSQGRLETQYF. CDR3 nucleotide sequence: TGCGCCAGCAGCCAAGGTCGCTTAGAGACCCAGTACTTC.

This clonotype was seen repeatedly, ten times or more. The chain joins TRBV4-1 to TRBJ1-4; D gene unclear. Germline-derived CDR1 and CDR2 are MGHRA and YSYEKL. Deletions cut 2 bases from V and 6 bases from J, with 13 bases between. CDR3 length equals 15 residues. The CDR3 reads CASSQLTVLDEKLFF. DNA for the CDR3: TGCGCCAGCAGCCAACTGACGGTTTTGGATGAAAAACTGTTTTTT.

This clonotype was detected many times. The gene calls are TRBV4-3 and TRBJ1-1; TRBD1 aligns across 9 bases. Germline assignment: CDR1 LGHNA and CDR2 YSLEER. The V and J ends lost 4 bases and 3 bases, in that order; junction bases with no gene match: 6. The CDR3 loop spans 15 amino acids. CDR3 residues: CASSRHRGLYTEAFF. The CDR3 DNA is TGCGCCAGCAGCCGTCACAGGGGGCTGTACACTGAAGCTTTCTTT.

Many counts were recorded for this clonotype. V usage is TRBV12-3 or TRBV12-4 and J usage is TRBJ2-2; D is unclear. The CDR3 consists of 16 residues. Trimming took 6 bases from V and 4 from J, leaving 18 bases between them. The CDR3 bases are TGTGCCAGCAGCCTCCGACCGACATTGAGCACCGGGGAGCTGTTTTTT. As protein: CASSLRPTLSTGELFF.

Notes on this clonotype: The junction and the germline gene differ at one end; a read error may be behind it. The chain couples TRBV19 to TRBJ1-4, with 9 positions matching TRBD1. Germline V lookup: CDR1 LNHDA, CDR2 SQIVND (reference sequence). This CDR3 is 14 amino acids long. The CDR3 region is CASSRDRVNERLFF. The CDR3 nucleotides read TGTGCCAGCAGTCGGGACAGGGTGAACGAAAGATTATTTTTC.

This clonotype was found many times. J is TRBJ1-1 and V is TRBV2, with D possibly TRBD1 on 5 matching bases. The CDR3 sequence is 15 residues long. Between the trimmed V and J ends, which lost 6 bases and 4 bases, there was a span of 18 bases. From germline, CDR1 is SNHLY and CDR2 FYNNEI. Here the CDR3 reads CASSGPGAQGTEAFF. The CDR3 DNA follows: TGTGCCAGCAGCGGGCCCGGGGCCCAGGGCACTGAAGCTTTCTTT.

The chain links TRBV15 to TRBJ2-5; no definite D call. The CDR3 sequence is 18 residues long. The germline V gene encodes CDR1 LNHNV and CDR2 YYDKDF (reference sequence). Trimming took 10 bases from V and 1 from J, leaving 28 bases between them. CDR3 nucleotide sequence: TGTGCCATCCGCAGCAGAGATGGGTTCAGGCAGTTCCAAGAGACCCAGTACTTC. Protein sequence: CAIRSRDGFRQFQETQYF. The variable domain in full, completed from reference TRBV15 and TRBJ2-5, reads DAMVIQNPRYQVTQFGKPVTLSCSQTLNHNVMYWYQQKSSQAPKLLFHYYDKDFNNEADTPDNFQSRRPNTSFCFLDIRSPGLGDTAMYLCAIRSRDGFRQFQETQYFGPGTRLLVL.

The chain links TRBV2 to TRBJ1-1, with 9 bases matching TRBD1. The CDR3 is 14 amino acids. Germline assignment: CDR1 SNHLY and CDR2 FYNNEI. V was clipped by 6 bases and J by 2 bases; unmatched bases: 4. CDR3 bases: TGTGCCAGCAGACCGACAGGGGGTAACACTGAAGCTTTCTTT. Its protein is CASRPTGGNTEAFF.

This clonotype was seen ten or more times. The CDR3 sequence: CAISESPQSYNEQFF. The CDR3 coding sequence is TGTGCCATCAGTGAATCCCCGCAGTCCTACAATGAGCAGTTCTTC. The chain joins TRBV10-3 to TRBJ2-1; no definite D call. Trimming pared 3 bases from V and 1 base from J, leaving 10 bases between. CDR1 ENHRY and CDR2 SYGVKD come from the germline V gene. The CDR3 consists of 15 residues.

This clonotype was found many times. This chain connects TRBV24-1 to TRBJ2-2; maybe TRBD2 (5 bases). Looked up from germline, CDR1 is KGHDR and CDR2 is SFDVKD. The germline V and J ends were trimmed by 2 bases and 0 bases, with 12 bases remaining between them. The CDR3 has 17 residues. The CDR3 sequence: CATSDSLGASNTGELFF. CDR3 nucleotides: TGTGCCACCAGTGATTCGTTGGGAGCCTCGAACACCGGGGAGCTGTTTTTT.

The genes are TRBV6-5 and TRBJ1-3, with D possibly TRBD1 on 5 matching bases. This CDR3 contains 15 residues. CDR1 and CDR2 (germline): MNHEY, SVGAGI. The V gene lost 2 bases and the J gene lost 1 base, with 9 bases spanning the gap. The chain's CDR3 is CASSYRGSSGNTIYF. The CDR3 nucleotides are TGTGCCAGCAGTTACCGGGGGTCTTCTGGAAACACCATATATTTT.

This clonotype was recorded at least ten times. A read error may produce the germline difference seen at one junction end. The chain has TRBV6-6 and TRBJ2-5, with D possibly being TRBD1 (5 bases). The CDR3 totals 14 residues. Germline CDR1 reads MNHNY; CDR2 reads SVGAGI (reference sequence). The DNA for the CDR3 is TGTGCCAGCAGTCCCAGGGAAGGCCAAGACACCCAGTACTTT. It translates to CASSPREGQDTQYF.

J is TRBJ2-7 and V is TRBV5-6; D gene uncertain. CDR3 size: 12 residues. Trimming cost V 0 bases and J 9 bases, with 10 bases left between them. Germline V gives CDR1 SGHDT, CDR2 YYEEEE. In nucleotides, the CDR3 is TGTGCCAGCAGCTTGGAGGGCATCTTGCAGTACTTC. Translating gives CASSLEGILQYF. The variable domain in full, with the rest retrieved from reference TRBV5-6 and TRBJ2-7, is DAGVTQSPTHLIKTRGQQVTLRCSPKSGHDTVSWYQQALGQGPQFIFQYYEEEERQRGNFPDRFSGHQFPNYSSELNVNALLLGDSALYLCASSLEGILQYFGPGTRLTVT.

This clonotype was found once. The V call is TRBV6-2 or TRBV6-3, the J call TRBJ2-1; possible D gene TRBD1, 6 bases. V was cut by 2 bases and J by 2 bases, with 10 bases left in between. Germline V lookup: CDR1 MNHEY, CDR2 SVGEGT. The CDR3 consists of 15 residues. For the CDR3, the DNA is TGTGCCAGCAGTTACCAGGGGCTTCCCTACAATGAGCAGTTCTTC. It is translated as CASSYQGLPYNEQFF.

There are many counts of this clonotype. The chain has TRBV28 and TRBJ2-5; either TRBD1 or TRBD2 may supply D (5 bases each). The CDR3 loop spans 15 amino acids. Trimming took off 2 bases at V and 1 base at J, with 11 bases between the two ends. CDR1 MDHEN and CDR2 SYDVKM come from the germline V gene. DNA for the CDR3: TGTGCCAGCAGTTTAGGGGGATCTACCCAAGAGACCCAGTACTTC. Encoded protein: CASSLGGSTQETQYF.

In this sample, this clonotype turned up many times. The chain is built from TRBV5-6 and TRBJ2-1, with a tentative D call TRBD2 (5 bases). V was shortened by 0 bases and J by 8 bases, with 12 bases between the two germline ends. Germline V gives CDR1 SGHDT, CDR2 YYEEEE. There are 14 residues in the CDR3. This CDR3 reads CASSLGGGTHEQFF. The CDR3, as DNA: TGTGCCAGCAGCTTGGGAGGAGGTACCCATGAGCAGTTCTTC. Using reference TRBV5-6 and TRBJ2-1 for the parts outside the CDR3, the full variable domain is DAGVTQSPTHLIKTRGQQVTLRCSPKSGHDTVSWYQQALGQGPQFIFQYYEEEERQRGNFPDRFSGHQFPNYSSELNVNALLLGDSALYLCASSLGGGTHEQFFGPGTRLTVL.

In this sample, this clonotype turned up many times. The V call is TRBV3-1, the J call TRBJ2-5, with D unresolved. The CDR3 covers 12 residues. V lost 4 bases and J 8 bases, leaving 11 bases between the germline ends. From germline, CDR1 is LGHDT and CDR2 YNNKEL (reference sequence). CDR3 bases: TGTGCCAGCAGCCCGCCAGGTGAAACCCAGTACTTC. This gives the protein CASSPPGETQYF.

The table lists this clonotype with a few counts. V usage is TRBV12-3 or TRBV12-4 and J usage is TRBJ1-3, with D unclear. V was clipped by 2 bases and J by 2 bases, with 7 bases between them. The CDR3 covers 14 residues. The CDR3 DNA is TGTGCCAGCAGTTTACGGGGAACTGGAAACACCATATATTTT. Protein sequence: CASSLRGTGNTIYF.

There are a few counts of this clonotype. This chain connects TRBV6-2 or TRBV6-3 to TRBJ2-7; D may be TRBD1 (6 bases). CDR3 length: 19 residues. Germline-derived CDR1 and CDR2 are MNHEY and SVGEGT. Trimming shortened V by 6 bases and J by 3 bases, and 30 bases separated the two germline ends. The CDR3 here is CASRVARTDLRVWNYEQYF. The CDR3 DNA is TGTGCCAGCAGGGTTGCCCGGACAGATCTTCGGGTCTGGAACTACGAGCAGTACTTC.

This clonotype was observed a handful of times. Here the CDR3 reads CASSLEYRVYEQYF. In DNA form, the CDR3 reads TGTGCCAGCAGTTTAGAGTACCGGGTTTACGAGCAGTACTTC. The chain combines TRBV12-3 or TRBV12-4 with TRBJ2-7; D is uncertain. This CDR3 spans 14 amino acids. V lost 1 base to trimming and J lost 4 bases, with 11 bases between them.

This clonotype was counted ten times or more. CDR3 in amino acids: CASSPTLDSANTGELFF. The CDR3 DNA reads as TGCGCCAGCAGCCCCACCTTAGATAGCGCGAACACCGGGGAGCTGTTTTTT. The chain couples TRBV5-1 to TRBJ2-2; possibly TRBD2 for D (5 bases). The germline V gene encodes CDR1 SGHRS and CDR2 YFSETQ. V gave up 4 bases and J gave up 0 bases, with 16 bases separating them. The CDR3 consists of 17 residues.

This clonotype was recorded at least ten times. This rearrangement joins TRBV4-3 to TRBJ2-7; TRBD2 aligns across 9 bases. This CDR3 contains 17 residues. Germline-derived CDR1 and CDR2 are LGHNA and YSLEER. The V gene end was trimmed by 4 bases and the J gene end by 4 bases; junction bases not matched to a gene: 14. CDR3 residues: CASSPYLGTSGGYEQYF. CDR3 bases: TGCGCCAGCAGCCCCTACCTCGGGACAAGCGGGGGGTACGAGCAGTACTTC.